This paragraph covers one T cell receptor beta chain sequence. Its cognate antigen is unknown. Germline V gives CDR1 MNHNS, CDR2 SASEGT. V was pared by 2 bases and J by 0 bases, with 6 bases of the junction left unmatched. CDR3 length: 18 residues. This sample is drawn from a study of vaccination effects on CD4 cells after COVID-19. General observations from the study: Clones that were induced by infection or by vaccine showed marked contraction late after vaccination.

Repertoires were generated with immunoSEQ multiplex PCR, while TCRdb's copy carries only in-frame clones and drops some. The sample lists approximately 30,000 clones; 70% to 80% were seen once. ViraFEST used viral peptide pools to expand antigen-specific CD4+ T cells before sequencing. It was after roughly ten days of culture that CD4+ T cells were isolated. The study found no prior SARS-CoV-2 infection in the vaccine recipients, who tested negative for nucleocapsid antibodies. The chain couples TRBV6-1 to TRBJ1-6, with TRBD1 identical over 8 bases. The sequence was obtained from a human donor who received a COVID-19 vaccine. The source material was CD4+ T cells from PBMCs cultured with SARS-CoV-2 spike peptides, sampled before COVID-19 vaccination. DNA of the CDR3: TGTGCCAGCAGTGAAACCCGGGACAGGAACTCCTATAATTCACCCCTCCACTTT. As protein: CASSETRDRNSYNSPLHF.